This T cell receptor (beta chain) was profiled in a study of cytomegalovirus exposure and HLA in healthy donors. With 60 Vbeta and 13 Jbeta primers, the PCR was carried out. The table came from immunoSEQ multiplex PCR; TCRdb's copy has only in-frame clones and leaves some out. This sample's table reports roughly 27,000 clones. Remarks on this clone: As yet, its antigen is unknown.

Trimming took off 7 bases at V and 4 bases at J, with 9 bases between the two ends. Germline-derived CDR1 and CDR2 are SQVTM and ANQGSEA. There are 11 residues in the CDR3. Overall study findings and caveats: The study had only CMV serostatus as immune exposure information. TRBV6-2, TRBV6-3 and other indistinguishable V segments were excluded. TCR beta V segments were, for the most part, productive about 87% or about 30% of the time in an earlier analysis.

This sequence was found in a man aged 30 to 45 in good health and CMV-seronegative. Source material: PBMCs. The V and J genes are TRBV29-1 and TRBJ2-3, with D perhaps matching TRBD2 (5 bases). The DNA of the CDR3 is TGCAGCGCTGGGAGTCCAGATACGCAGTATTTT. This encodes CSAGSPDTQYF.